This T cell receptor beta chain was sequenced in a study of OX40 agonist ivuxolimab in advanced cancers. With respect to the entire study: Ivuxolimab, which targeted the costimulatory receptor OX40 (CD134), was an agonistic, fully human IgG2 monoclonal antibody. Intravenous ivuxolimab was administered to patients every 2 weeks at six dose levels: 0.01, 0.1, 0.3, 1.5, 3 and 10 mg/kg. Among the roughly 54 dose-escalation patients, around 19 had hepatocellular carcinoma, about 15 melanoma, 9 renal cell carcinoma and 9 head and neck cancer. In the dose-escalation cohort, over 65% of patients were male, and the mean age was about 55 years, with a range of 23 to 79. Prior anti-PD-1, anti-PD-L1 or anti-CTLA-4 therapy was permitted, and checkpoint inhibitors had been received by less than 45% of dose-escalation patients. Partial responses were achieved by three dose-escalation patients, of whom one had hepatocellular carcinoma and two had cutaneous melanoma. The point of sequencing TCRbeta in the periphery was to test whether ivuxolimab changed TCR sequence diversity and drove clonal T-cell expansion. The monotherapy dose-escalation portion (N of about 50 patients) of the phase I ivuxolimab trial is reported in the paper.

Concerning this clone: The antigen it binds to is not known. Base quality data are lacking; no much larger clone is found one base away.

What the authors observed across the whole study: Antigen specificity was not determined for the clonally expanded peripheral T cells. At doses from 0.1 to 3.0 mg/kg, clonal expansion was seen in both CD4+ and CD8+ blood T cells between baseline and week 6. Partial responders in the 0.1-3.0 mg/kg groups had among the lowest normalized peripheral clonal expansion, especially among CD8+ T cells. On average, CD8+ T cells showed more expanded clones than CD4+ T cells after ivuxolimab. Low levels of normalized T-cell clonal expansion were also shown by some nonresponding patients.

Taken from cysteine to phenylalanine, the CDR3 has 15 residues. The retained sequence is limited to the CDR3, 45 bases, with the frame set at the first base. CDR1 and CDR2 (SNHLY, FYNNEI) derive from the germline V gene. From V the trimming removes 8 bases and from J it removes 2 bases, while the gene matches leave 10 bases of the junction unaccounted for. Patients with a history of autoimmune disease or receiving systemic immunosuppression were excluded from the trial. In every dose cohort, peripheral blood was drawn for TCR sequencing at baseline, cycle 4 day 1, and cycle 7 day 1. The samples were drawn from a first-in-human, open-label, multicenter phase I dose-escalation trial of ivuxolimab. Adults with locally advanced or metastatic melanoma, renal cell carcinoma, hepatocellular carcinoma or head and neck squamous cell carcinoma were enrolled in the trial. Before TCR sequencing, CD4+ T cells and CD8+ T cells from peripheral blood were sorted into separate populations.

To sequence the TCRbeta CDR3 region, genomic DNA was isolated from the sorted cells. The immunoSEQ Assay was used for sequencing of TCRbeta CDR3 regions. TCRdb re-hosts the immuneACCESS table, in-frame sequences only. Its copies lack some clones; in the studies checked, an unresolved V gene accounts for under half of them, and the cause for the rest is not known. A total of approximately 76,000 clones appear in this sample, 70% to 90% of them only once. The biggest ten clones account for approximately 5% of the sample. The sequence is built from TRBV2 and TRBJ2-3, and 7 junction bases match TRBD2. This specimen consisted of CD4+ or CD8+ T cells sorted from blood, obtained in a trial of the OX40 agonist ivuxolimab. This receptor was identified in an adult with an advanced solid tumor such as melanoma, head and neck, liver or kidney cancer. The CDR3 region has the sequence CASSYTGGYTDTQYF. The DNA is as follows: TGTGCCAGCTCCTACACCGGGGGGTACACAGATACGCAGTATTTT. The entire variable domain, with the stretches around the CDR3 drawn from the reference TRBV2 and TRBJ2-3 proteins, is EPEVTQTPSHQVTQMGQEVILRCVPISNHLYFYWYRQILGQKVEFLVSFYNNEISEKSEIFDDQFSVERPDGSNFTLKIRSTKLEDSAMYFCASSYTGGYTDTQYFGPGTRLTVL.